A single sample gave rise to the 26 T cell receptor beta chains below, sequenced in a study of blood T cell repertoires in COVID-19. The protocol was immunoSEQ multiplex PCR, while the TCRdb copy is restricted to in-frame clones and leaves out a portion. The sample contains 85,000 to 100,000 clones, approximately 70% of which appear only once. The sequencing input was peripheral blood. The receptors shown here come from a woman aged 60 to 75 in a cohort sampled during active or convalescent COVID-19.

The V gene is TRBV7-8, the J gene TRBJ1-1; D may be TRBD1 (6 bases). Germline CDR1 is SGHVS and CDR2 is FQNEAQ. Trimming pared 2 bases from V and 0 bases from J, leaving 10 bases between. The CDR3 is 15 amino acids. CDR3 in DNA: TGTGCCAGCAGCTTATCCAGGGGTTTGAACACTGAAGCTTTCTTT. Translated: CASSLSRGLNTEAFF.

This sequence joins TRBV5-1 and TRBJ2-2, with 7 bases lining up with TRBD1. The CDR3 sequence is 14 residues long. Germline trimming cut 0 bases from V and 6 bases from J; bases unmatched to any gene: 2. Germline CDR1 is SGHRS and CDR2 is YFSETQ. The CDR3 coding sequence is TGCGCCAGCAGCTTGGAACAGGGGTCCGGGGAGCTGTTTTTT. Its protein product is CASSLEQGSGELFF.

This chain connects TRBV9 to TRBJ1-2, with D possibly matching TRBD1 (5 bases). Germline CDR1 and CDR2: SGDLS and YYNGEE. V was clipped by 4 bases and J by 8 bases, with 21 bases between them. This CDR3 has 15 amino acids. The CDR3 bases are TGTGCCAGCAGCAACACCCGCGGAAGGGACTGGGGCTACACCTTC. Its protein product is CASSNTRGRDWGYTF.

This chain links TRBV4-2 with TRBJ2-3; 10 bases are shared with TRBD2. Trimming at V came to 1 base and at J to 4 bases, leaving 8 bases not matched to a gene. CDR3 length: 17 amino acids. Germline assignment: CDR1 LGHNA and CDR2 YNFKEQ. DNA for the CDR3: TGTGCCAGCAGCCAAGTGCAGCGGGGGGGCCGGGCAGATACGCAGTATTTT. Translating gives CASSQVQRGGRADTQYF.

The CDR3 spells CSVQPQGRYGYTF. The CDR3 DNA sequence: TGCAGCGTTCAGCCCCAGGGGCGTTATGGCTACACCTTC. The V call is TRBV29-1, the J call TRBJ1-2, with TRBD1 as a possible D gene (6 bases). This CDR3 has 13 residues. Trimming removed 5 bases from V and 5 bases from J, with 15 bases in between. The germline gives CDR1 SQVTM, CDR2 ANQGSEA. Supplemented by reference TRBV29-1 and TRBJ1-2, the full variable domain reads SAVISQKPSRDICQRGTSLTIQCQVDSQVTMMFWYRQQPGQSLTLIATANQGSEATYESGFVIDKFPISRPNLTFSTLTVSNMSPEDSSIYLCSVQPQGRYGYTFGSGTRLTVV.

This sequence joins TRBV5-4 and TRBJ1-4; tentative D call: TRBD1 (5 bases). V lost 1 base, J lost 6 bases, and 16 bases lay in between. This CDR3 has 16 amino acids. Per the germline V gene, CDR1 is SGHNT and CDR2 is YYREEE (reference sequence). The CDR3 protein is CASSLMVPDMDEKLFF. The CDR3 nucleotides read TGTGCCAGCAGCTTGATGGTTCCGGACATGGATGAAAAACTGTTTTTT.

As DNA, the CDR3 is TGTGCCAGCTCACGGGGGCCCGACGGTTACTCTGGAAACACCATATATTTT. Protein sequence: CASSRGPDGYSGNTIYF. The chain employs TRBV18 and TRBJ1-3, with D perhaps matching TRBD1 (6 bases). V was trimmed by 4 bases and J by 0 bases, leaving 16 bases between them. This CDR3 is built from 17 residues. In germline, CDR1 is KGHSH, CDR2 LQKENI.

The chain employs TRBV6-2 or TRBV6-3 and TRBJ1-1, with TRBD1 matching over 8 bases. Germline values: CDR1 MNHEY, CDR2 SVGEGT. V was clipped by 0 bases and J by 1 base; unmatched bases: 1. The CDR3 has 15 amino acids. Here the CDR3 reads CASSYSGTGNTEAFF. CDR3 in DNA: TGTGCCAGCAGTTACTCTGGGACAGGGAACACTGAAGCTTTCTTT.

The count of this clone is one. V is TRBV5-6 and J is TRBJ2-5, with a tentative D call TRBD2 (6 bases). This CDR3 spans 16 amino acids. Between the trimmed V and J ends, which lost 4 bases and 4 bases, there was a span of 20 bases. Germline lookup yields CDR1 SGHDT and CDR2 YYEEEE. DNA of the CDR3: TGTGCCAGCAGCGATCCCCCCGGGACTTTGGGAGAGACCCAGTACTTC. Its protein product is CASSDPPGTLGETQYF.

This chain uses TRBV9 with TRBJ1-2; TRBD1 agrees at 9 bases. This CDR3 comprises 15 residues. Germline assignment: CDR1 SGDLS and CDR2 YYNGEE. J was trimmed by 8 bases and V by 4 bases; bases with no gene match: 12. This CDR3 is CASSSRNRGLHGYTF. DNA of the CDR3: TGTGCCAGCAGCTCCAGAAACAGGGGGCTCCACGGCTACACCTTC.

This clone turned up a few times. CDR3 sequence (DNA): TGTGCCAGCAGCTTAGTTACAGGATCGGCGGCTGGCTACACCTTC. This gives the protein CASSLVTGSAAGYTF. This chain joins TRBV7-9 and TRBJ1-2; possible D gene TRBD1, 5 bases. Germline V gives CDR1 SEHNR, CDR2 FQNEAQ (reference sequence). V lost 1 base and J lost 7, with 16 bases in between. This CDR3 contains 15 residues.

V is TRBV2 and J is TRBJ1-1; tentatively, D is TRBD1 (5 bases). Trimming pared 11 bases from V and 2 bases from J, leaving 15 bases between. The CDR3 length is 13 residues. The germline V gene encodes CDR1 SNHLY and CDR2 FYNNEI. CDR3 region: CAGKTDSNTEAFF. CDR3 in DNA: TGTGCCGGTAAGACAGACTCCAACACTGAAGCTTTCTTT.

The rearrangement uses TRBV9 and TRBJ1-2; the D gene is possibly TRBD1 (5 bases). The length of the CDR3 is 17 residues. The germline V gene encodes CDR1 SGDLS and CDR2 YYNGEE. Trimming took off 4 bases at V and 3 bases at J, with 22 bases between the two ends. The CDR3 DNA reads TGTGCCAGCAGCCCCTCCGGGGGGGTTTGGTTAGACTATGGCTACACCTTC. Protein: CASSPSGGVWLDYGYTF.

The chain joins TRBV28 to TRBJ1-6; 10 bases match TRBD1. Germline CDR1 and CDR2: MDHEN and SYDVKM. The CDR3 length is 16 residues. Trimming took 10 bases from V and 6 from J; bases not matched to a gene: 12. Written as DNA, the CDR3 is TGTGCCAACAGGTCCGGGACAGGGGTCATTAATTCACCCCTCCACTTT. Amino acids: CANRSGTGVINSPLHF.

This sequence joins TRBV28 and TRBJ2-5; 11 bases are a match to TRBD1. V shed 6 bases, J shed 5 bases, and the junction held 8 bases outside the gene matches. This CDR3 is 15 amino acids long. CDR1 is MDHEN, CDR2 SYDVKM, per germline. DNA for the CDR3: TGTGCCAGCAGCCTAGGGACAGGGGGGTGGGAGACCCAGTACTTC. It codes for CASSLGTGGWETQYF.

The chain uses TRBV21-1 and TRBJ1-6; the table gives TRBD1 as D, unverified against the DNA. TRBV21-1 is recorded as a pseudogene. The CDR3 extends over 18 amino acids. The CDR3 loop is CASSPDRDTSSYNSPLHF. The DNA for the CDR3 is TGTGCCAGCAGTCCCGACCGGGACACGAGCTCCTATAATTCACCCCTCCACTTT.

The chain employs TRBV10-3 and TRBJ2-1; 8 bases fit TRBD2. The CDR3 consists of 15 residues. V lost 11 bases and J lost 0; bases outside the gene matches: 9. Germline values: CDR1 ENHRY, CDR2 SYGVKD. For the CDR3, the DNA is TGTGCCTCCTCCGGGGGGGCCTTCTCCTACAATGAGCAGTTCTTC. Its protein product is CASSGGAFSYNEQFF.

CDR3: CASSPRLAVGTDTQYF. The CDR3, as DNA: TGCGCCAGCAGCCCACGACTAGCGGTGGGGACAGATACGCAGTATTTT. The chain links TRBV4-1 to TRBJ2-3; the match to TRBD2 covers 9 bases. CDR1 and CDR2 from the germline V gene are MGHRA and YSYEKL. The CDR3 has 16 residues. After removal of 4 bases from V and 3 bases from J, the junction contained 8 bases not matched to a gene.

This chain uses TRBV7-9 with TRBJ2-2, with 9 bases aligning to TRBD1. The V segment lost 7 bases and the J segment 7 bases; nucleotides outside the gene matches: 10. Germline loops: CDR1 SEHNR, CDR2 FQNEAQ (reference sequence). The CDR3 is 15 residues long. In DNA, the CDR3 is TGTGCCAGCAAATTACAGGGGGCGGCCTTCGGGGAGCTGTTTTTT. Amino acid sequence: CASKLQGAAFGELFF. The whole variable domain, remainder taken from reference TRBV7-9 and TRBJ2-2, is DTGVSQNPRHKITKRGQNVTFRCDPISEHNRLYWYRQTLGQGPEFLTYFQNEAQLEKSRLLSDRFSAERPKGSFSTLEIQRTEQGDSAMYLCASKLQGAAFGELFFGEGSRLTVL.

This rearrangement joins TRBV7-9 to TRBJ1-2; D possibly corresponds to TRBD1 (6 bases). This CDR3 contains 15 residues. Germline lookup yields CDR1 SEHNR and CDR2 FQNEAQ (reference sequence). Trimming shortened V by 4 bases and J by 4 bases, and 16 bases separated the two germline ends. The CDR3 region is CASSSDRTVFYGYTF. CDR3 in DNA: TGTGCCAGCAGCTCAGATAGGACAGTTTTCTATGGCTACACCTTC.

This chain links TRBV6-5 with TRBJ1-2; 9 bases are a match to TRBD1. The germline V gene encodes CDR1 MNHEY and CDR2 SVGAGI. The J segment lost 4 bases and the V segment lost 2 bases, leaving 8 bases of the junction unmatched. The CDR3 length is 16 residues. The CDR3: CASSYEGQGGGYGYTF. CDR3 in DNA: TGTGCCAGCAGTTACGAGGGACAGGGCGGAGGCTATGGCTACACCTTC.

This clone was picked up one time. V is TRBV30 and J is TRBJ1-4; D not certain. CDR3 length equals 15 residues. Germline CDR1 GTSNPN, CDR2 SVGIG (reference sequence). The V and J ends lost 4 bases and 4 bases respectively, with 16 bases between them. In DNA, the CDR3 is TGTGCCTGGAAGCTATCCTCGAGCATTAATGAAAAACTGTTTTTT. As protein: CAWKLSSSINEKLFF.

The table lists this clone with a count of one. V is TRBV6-6 and J is TRBJ2-2, with TRBD1 matching over 7 bases. Germline lookup yields CDR1 MNHNY and CDR2 SVGAGI (reference sequence). Trimming at V came to 5 bases and at J to 0 bases, leaving 3 bases not matched to a gene. The CDR3 is 15 amino acids. Here the CDR3 reads CASSRQGANTGELFF. In DNA, the CDR3 is TGTGCCAGCAGTCGTCAGGGGGCGAACACCGGGGAGCTGTTTTTT.

V gene TRBV19 combines with J gene TRBJ2-3, with a weak D call TRBD1 (6 bases). V was cut by 6 bases and J by 3 bases, with 16 bases left in between. The germline V gene encodes CDR1 LNHDA and CDR2 SQIVND (reference sequence). The CDR3 loop spans 15 amino acids. The CDR3 DNA is TGTGCCAGTAGCTTTCTCAGGGGAACGACAGATACGCAGTATTTT. Its protein product is CASSFLRGTTDTQYF.

CDR3 protein: CASSSYRGGGHGYTF. In nucleotides, the CDR3 is TGTGCCAGCAGCTCCTACAGGGGAGGTGGCCATGGCTACACCTTC. The chain joins TRBV7-2 to TRBJ1-2, with TRBD1 matching 7 bases. Trimming took 4 bases from V and 6 from J; bases not matched to a gene: 11. There are 15 residues in the CDR3. CDR1 SGHTA and CDR2 FQGNSA come from the germline V gene.

This sequence joins TRBV27 and TRBJ1-2; 7 nucleotides align to TRBD1. CDR3 size: 13 residues. Trimming at V came to 8 bases and at J to 5 bases, leaving 8 bases not matched to a gene. Germline CDR1 reads MNHEY; CDR2 reads SMNVEV (reference sequence). CDR3 residues: CASSTGVSYGYTF. The CDR3 nucleotides read TGTGCCAGCTCCACAGGGGTTAGTTATGGCTACACCTTC.